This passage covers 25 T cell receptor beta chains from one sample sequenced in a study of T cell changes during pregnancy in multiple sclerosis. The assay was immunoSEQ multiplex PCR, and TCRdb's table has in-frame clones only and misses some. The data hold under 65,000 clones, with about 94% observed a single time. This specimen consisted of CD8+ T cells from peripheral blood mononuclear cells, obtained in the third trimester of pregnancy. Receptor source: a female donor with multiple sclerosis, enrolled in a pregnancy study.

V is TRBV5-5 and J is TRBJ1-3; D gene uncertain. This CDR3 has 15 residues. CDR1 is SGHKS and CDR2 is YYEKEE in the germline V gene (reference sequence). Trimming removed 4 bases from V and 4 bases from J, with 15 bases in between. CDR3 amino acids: CASSKDSSRGNTIYF. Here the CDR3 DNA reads TGTGCCAGCAGCAAGGACTCCTCCAGGGGAAACACCATATATTTT.

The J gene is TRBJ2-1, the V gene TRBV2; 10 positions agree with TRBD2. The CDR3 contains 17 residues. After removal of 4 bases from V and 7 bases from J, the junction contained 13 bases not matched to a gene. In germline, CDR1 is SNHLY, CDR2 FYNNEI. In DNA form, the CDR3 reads TGTGCCAGCAGTGGGGGGACCGGGACTAGCGTGGGGAATGAGCAGTTCTTC. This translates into CASSGGTGTSVGNEQFF. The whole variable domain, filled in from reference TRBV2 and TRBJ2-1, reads EPEVTQTPSHQVTQMGQEVILRCVPISNHLYFYWYRQILGQKVEFLVSFYNNEISEKSEIFDDQFSVERPDGSNFTLKIRSTKLEDSAMYFCASSGGTGTSVGNEQFFGPGTRLTVL.

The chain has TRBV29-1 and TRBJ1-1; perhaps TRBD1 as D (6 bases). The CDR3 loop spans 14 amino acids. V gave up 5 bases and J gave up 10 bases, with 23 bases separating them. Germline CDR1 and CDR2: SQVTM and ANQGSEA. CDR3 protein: CSVWSGGAGVGAFF. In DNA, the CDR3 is TGCAGCGTTTGGTCCGGGGGGGCAGGGGTGGGAGCTTTCTTT. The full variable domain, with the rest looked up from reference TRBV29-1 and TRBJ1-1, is SAVISQKPSRDICQRGTSLTIQCQVDSQVTMMFWYRQQPGQSLTLIATANQGSEATYESGFVIDKFPISRPNLTFSTLTVSNMSPEDSSIYLCSVWSGGAGVGAFFGQGTRLTVV.

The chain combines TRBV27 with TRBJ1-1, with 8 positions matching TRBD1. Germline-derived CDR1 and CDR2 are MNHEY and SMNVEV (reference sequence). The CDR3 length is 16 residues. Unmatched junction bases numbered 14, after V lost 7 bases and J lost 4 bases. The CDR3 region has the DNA TGTGCCAGCATAGCGGCAGGGGGCCTTTTGGGCACTGAAGCTTTCTTT. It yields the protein CASIAAGGLLGTEAFF.

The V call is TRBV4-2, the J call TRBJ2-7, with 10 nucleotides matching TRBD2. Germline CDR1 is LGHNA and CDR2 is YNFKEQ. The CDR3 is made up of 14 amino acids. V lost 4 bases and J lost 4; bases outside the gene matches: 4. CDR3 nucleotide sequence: TGTGCCAGCAGCCTTAGCGGGAGGAGGTACGAGCAGTACTTC. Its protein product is CASSLSGRRYEQYF.

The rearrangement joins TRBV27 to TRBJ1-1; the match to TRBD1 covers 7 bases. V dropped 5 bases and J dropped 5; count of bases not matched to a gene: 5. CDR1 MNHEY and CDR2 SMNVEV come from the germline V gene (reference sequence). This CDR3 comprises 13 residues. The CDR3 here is CASSQGQPTEAFF. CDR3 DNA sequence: TGTGCCAGCAGTCAGGGACAGCCAACTGAAGCTTTCTTT.

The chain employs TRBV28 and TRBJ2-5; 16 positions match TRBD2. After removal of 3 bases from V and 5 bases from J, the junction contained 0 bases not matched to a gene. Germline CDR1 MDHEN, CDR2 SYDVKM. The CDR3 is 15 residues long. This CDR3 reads CASSLGLAGGETQYF. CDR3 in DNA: TGTGCCAGCAGTTTGGGACTAGCGGGGGGGGAGACCCAGTACTTC.

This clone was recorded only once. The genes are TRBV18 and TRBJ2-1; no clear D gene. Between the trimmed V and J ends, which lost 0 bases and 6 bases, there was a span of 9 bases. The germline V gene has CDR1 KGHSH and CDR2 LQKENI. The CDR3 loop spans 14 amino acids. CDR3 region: CASSPPSEVNEQFF. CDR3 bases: TGTGCCAGCTCACCACCATCCGAGGTCAATGAGCAGTTCTTC.

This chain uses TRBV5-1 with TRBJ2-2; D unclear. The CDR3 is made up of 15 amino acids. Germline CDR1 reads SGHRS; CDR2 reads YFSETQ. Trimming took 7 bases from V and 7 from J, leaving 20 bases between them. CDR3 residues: CASGSDTTPHGELFF. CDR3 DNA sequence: TGCGCCAGCGGCTCCGATACTACCCCTCACGGGGAGCTGTTTTTT. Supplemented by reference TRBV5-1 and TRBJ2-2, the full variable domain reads KAGVTQTPRYLIKTRGQQVTLSCSPISGHRSVSWYQQTPGQGLQFLFEYFSETQRNKGNFPGRFSGRQFSNSRSEMNVSTLELGDSALYLCASGSDTTPHGELFFGEGSRLTVL.

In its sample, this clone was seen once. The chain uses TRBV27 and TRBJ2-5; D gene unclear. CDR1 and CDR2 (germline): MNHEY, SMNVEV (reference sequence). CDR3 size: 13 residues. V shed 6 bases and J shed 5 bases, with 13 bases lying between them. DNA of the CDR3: TGTGCCAGCAGCCAAGTCCTGGGCGAGACCCAGTACTTC. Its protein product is CASSQVLGETQYF.

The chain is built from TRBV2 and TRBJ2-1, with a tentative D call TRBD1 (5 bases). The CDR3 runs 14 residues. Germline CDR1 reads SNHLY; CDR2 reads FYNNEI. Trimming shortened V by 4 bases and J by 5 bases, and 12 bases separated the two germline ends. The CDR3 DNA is TGTGCCAGCAGTGGGCAGGGCCTGAACAATGAGCAGTTCTTC. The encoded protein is CASSGQGLNNEQFF.

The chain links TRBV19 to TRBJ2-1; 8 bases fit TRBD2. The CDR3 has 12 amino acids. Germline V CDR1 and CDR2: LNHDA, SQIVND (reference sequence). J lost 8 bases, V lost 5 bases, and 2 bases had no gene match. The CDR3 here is CASSYGRDEQFF. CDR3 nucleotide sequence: TGTGCCAGTAGTTACGGGAGGGATGAGCAGTTCTTC.

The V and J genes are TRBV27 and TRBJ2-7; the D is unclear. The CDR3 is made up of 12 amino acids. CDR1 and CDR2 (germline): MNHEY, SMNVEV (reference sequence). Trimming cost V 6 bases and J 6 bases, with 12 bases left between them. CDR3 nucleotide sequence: TGTGCCAGCAGCCCCCCCCTCGGCGAGCAGTACTTC. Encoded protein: CASSPPLGEQYF.

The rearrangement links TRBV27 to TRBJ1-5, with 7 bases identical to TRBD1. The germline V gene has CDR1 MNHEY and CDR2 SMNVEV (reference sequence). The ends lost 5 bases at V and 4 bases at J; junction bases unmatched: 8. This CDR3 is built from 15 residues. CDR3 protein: CASSAQGQLNQPQHF. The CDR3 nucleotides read TGTGCCAGCAGTGCTCAGGGACAGCTAAATCAGCCCCAGCATTTT.

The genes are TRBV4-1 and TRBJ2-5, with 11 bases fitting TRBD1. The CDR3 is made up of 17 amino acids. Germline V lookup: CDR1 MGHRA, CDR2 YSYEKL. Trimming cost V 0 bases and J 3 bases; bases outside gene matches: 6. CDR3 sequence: CASSQEGGQGAEETQYF. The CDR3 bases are TGCGCCAGCAGCCAAGAAGGAGGACAGGGGGCAGAAGAGACCCAGTACTTC.

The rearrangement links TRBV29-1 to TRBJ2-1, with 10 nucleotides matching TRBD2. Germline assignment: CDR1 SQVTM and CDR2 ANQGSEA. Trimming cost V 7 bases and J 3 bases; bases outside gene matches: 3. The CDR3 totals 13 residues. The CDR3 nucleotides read TGCAGCGCCTCTAGCGGGAGCTACAATGAGCAGTTCTTC. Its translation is CSASSGSYNEQFF.

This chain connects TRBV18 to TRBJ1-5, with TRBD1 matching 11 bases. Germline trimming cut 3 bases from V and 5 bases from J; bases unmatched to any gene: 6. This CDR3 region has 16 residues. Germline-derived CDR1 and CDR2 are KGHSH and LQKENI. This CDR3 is CASSPGTGGLDQPQHF. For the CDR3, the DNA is TGTGCCAGCTCACCTGGGACAGGGGGTTTAGATCAGCCCCAGCATTTT.

The CDR3 here is CASSLEGLGTEAFF. In DNA form, the CDR3 reads TGTGCCAGCAGTCTAGAGGGCCTGGGGACTGAAGCTTTCTTT. The chain has TRBV6-5 and TRBJ1-1; the D is unclear. Germline V gene lookup returns CDR1 MNHEY and CDR2 SVGAGI. The CDR3 length is 14 residues. Trimming took 5 bases from V and 5 from J, leaving 15 bases between them.

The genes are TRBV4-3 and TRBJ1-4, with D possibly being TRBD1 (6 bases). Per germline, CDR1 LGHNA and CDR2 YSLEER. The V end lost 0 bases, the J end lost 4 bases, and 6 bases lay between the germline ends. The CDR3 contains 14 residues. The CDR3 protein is CASSQDRGNEKLFF. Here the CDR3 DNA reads TGCGCCAGCAGCCAAGACAGGGGTAATGAAAAACTGTTTTTT.

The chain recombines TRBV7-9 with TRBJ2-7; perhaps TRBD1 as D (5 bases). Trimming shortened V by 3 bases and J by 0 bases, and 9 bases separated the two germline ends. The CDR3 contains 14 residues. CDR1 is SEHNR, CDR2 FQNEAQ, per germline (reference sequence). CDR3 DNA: TGTGCCAGCAGCTTGCCAGGGCCCTCCTACGAGCAGTACTTC. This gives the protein CASSLPGPSYEQYF.

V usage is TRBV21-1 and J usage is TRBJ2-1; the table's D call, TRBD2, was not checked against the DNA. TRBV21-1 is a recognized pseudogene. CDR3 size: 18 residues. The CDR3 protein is CASSKRGRRGLAIDEQFF. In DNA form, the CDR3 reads TGTGCCAGCAGCAAAAGGGGGCGTAGGGGACTAGCCATCGATGAGCAGTTCTTC.

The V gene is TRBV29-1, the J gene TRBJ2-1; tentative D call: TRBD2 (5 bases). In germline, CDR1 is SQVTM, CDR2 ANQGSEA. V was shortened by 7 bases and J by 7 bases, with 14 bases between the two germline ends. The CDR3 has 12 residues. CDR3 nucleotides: TGCAGCGGACGACTAAGCAGGAATGAGCAGTTCTTC. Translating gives CSGRLSRNEQFF.

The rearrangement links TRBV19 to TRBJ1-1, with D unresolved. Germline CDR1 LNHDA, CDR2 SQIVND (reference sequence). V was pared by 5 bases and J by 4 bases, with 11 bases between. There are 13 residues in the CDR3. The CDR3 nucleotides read TGTGCCAGTAGTCCTACAGTAGGCACTGAAGCTTTCTTT. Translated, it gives CASSPTVGTEAFF.

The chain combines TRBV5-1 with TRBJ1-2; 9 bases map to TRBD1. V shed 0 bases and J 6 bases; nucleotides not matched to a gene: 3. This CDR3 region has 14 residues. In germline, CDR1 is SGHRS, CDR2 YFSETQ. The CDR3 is CASSLEQGANGYTF. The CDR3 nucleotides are TGCGCCAGCAGCTTGGAACAGGGGGCGAATGGCTACACCTTC. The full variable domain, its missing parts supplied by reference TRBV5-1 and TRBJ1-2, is KAGVTQTPRYLIKTRGQQVTLSCSPISGHRSVSWYQQTPGQGLQFLFEYFSETQRNKGNFPGRFSGRQFSNSRSEMNVSTLELGDSALYLCASSLEQGANGYTFGSGTRLTVV.

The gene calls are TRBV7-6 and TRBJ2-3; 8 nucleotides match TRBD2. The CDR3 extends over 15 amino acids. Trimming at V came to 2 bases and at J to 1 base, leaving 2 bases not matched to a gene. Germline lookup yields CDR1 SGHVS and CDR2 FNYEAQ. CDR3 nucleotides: TGTGCCAGCAGCTTACTTAGCGGGGGCACAGATACGCAGTATTTT. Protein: CASSLLSGGTDTQYF.